This TCR beta chain derives from a study of blood T cell repertoires in COVID-19. The CDR3 covers 14 residues. Germline loops: CDR1 MDHEN, CDR2 SYDVKM. Deletions cut 5 bases from V and 4 bases from J, with 14 bases between. Libraries were prepared by immunoSEQ multiplex PCR; TCRdb keeps only in-frame clonotypes and omits some of them. The sample contains roughly 52,000 clones, roughly 90% of which appear only once. The sequencing sample was made of peripheral blood. This rearrangement joins TRBV28 to TRBJ2-5; D perhaps matches TRBD1 (6 bases). This receptor was taken from a human donor in a cohort sampled during active COVID-19. CDR3 sequence reads: CASSEPGQRETQYF. In nucleotides, the CDR3 is TGTGCCAGCAGTGAACCGGGACAAAGAGAGACCCAGTACTTC.